This TCR beta chain was captured in a study of CD8+CD57+ T cells in acquired aplastic anemia. Patients chosen for sequencing had shown CD8+CD57+ cell expansion by flow cytometry. The use of genomic DNA as template underpinned the TCR beta VDJ and CDR3 profiling. TCRdb analysed the reads with MiXCR anew, one entry per CDR3 protein. Of around 80,000 distinct CDR3 sequences listed, roughly 70% were seen once; the top ten hold about 82%. CDR1 is LNHDA and CDR2 is SQIVND in the germline V gene (reference sequence). The CDR3 length is 15 residues. Trimming left V 5 bases short and J 1 base short, with 11 bases between.

The chain employs TRBV19 and TRBJ1-4, with D possibly matching TRBD1 (6 bases). The source of this sequence is a human donor with aplastic anemia. Sequenced input: sorted CD4+, CD8+, or CD8+CD57+ T cells (not recorded which) from PBMCs. This CDR3 reads CASSGTGLTNEKLFF. For the CDR3, the DNA is TGTGCCAGTAGTGGTACAGGGCTAACTAATGAAAAACTGTTTTTT.